These T cell receptor beta chains were read from a single sample in a study of vaccination effects on CD4 cells after COVID-19. Data came from immunoSEQ multiplex PCR; TCRdb stores just in-frame clones and leaves some out. The sample shows roughly 30,000 clones, around 74% of them seen only once. These receptors have no identified antigens. This sample comprised CD4+ T cells from PBMCs cultured without peptide, obtained after COVID-19 vaccination. Receptor source: a human donor who had a prior SARS-CoV-2 infection. Both conserved end residues are part of each CDR3. Fields, in order: V gene, J gene, D gene, clone size, CDR3 protein, CDR3 DNA. The D gene is left open where the match is weak. Clone size is stated in some rows and not others, as once, few, many or a class when expanded.

V gene: TRBV9; J gene: TRBJ1-2; D gene: NA; clone size: NA; CDR3 protein: CASSVEQGYGYTF; CDR3 DNA: TGTGCCAGCAGCGTAGAGCAGGGTTATGGCTACACCTTC
V gene: TRBV5-1; J gene: TRBJ2-7; D gene: NA; clone size: NA; CDR3 protein: CASRGDIYEQYF; CDR3 DNA: TGCGCCAGCAGGGGCGACATCTACGAGCAGTACTTC
V gene: TRBV7-9; J gene: TRBJ2-3; D gene: TRBD2; clone size: few; CDR3 protein: CASSLMVAGGATDTQYF; CDR3 DNA: TGTGCCAGCAGCTTAATGGTAGCGGGAGGAGCCACAGATACGCAGTATTTT
V gene: TRBV5-6; J gene: TRBJ1-3; D gene: NA; clone size: few; CDR3 protein: CASSLYEAIYSGNTIYF; CDR3 DNA: TGTGCCAGCAGCTTGTACGAGGCCATTTACTCTGGAAACACCATATATTTT
V gene: TRBV7-9; J gene: TRBJ1-4; D gene: NA; clone size: NA; CDR3 protein: CASSLEPGLGKLFF; CDR3 DNA: TGTGCCAGCAGCTTAGAACCGGGGCTAGGAAAACTGTTTTTT
V gene: TRBV5-1; J gene: TRBJ2-5; D gene: NA; clone size: NA; CDR3 protein: CASSLGPGSGETQYF; CDR3 DNA: TGCGCCAGCAGCTTGGGCCCGGGATCAGGAGAGACCCAGTACTTC
V gene: TRBV5-4; J gene: TRBJ2-1; D gene: NA; clone size: NA; CDR3 protein: CASSSPGGRELQGVEQFF; CDR3 DNA: TGTGCCAGCAGCTCCCCGGGGGGGCGGGAGCTCCAGGGGGTTGAGCAGTTCTTC
V gene: TRBV6-2/TRBV6-3; J gene: TRBJ1-6; D gene: NA; clone size: NA; CDR3 protein: CASSSSQGFAAPLHF; CDR3 DNA: TGTGCCAGCAGCTCATCGCAGGGGTTTGCGGCACCCCTCCACTTT
V gene: TRBV4-2; J gene: TRBJ2-7; D gene: TRBD1; clone size: once; CDR3 protein: CASSRPGTGLLYEQYF; CDR3 DNA: TGTGCCAGCAGCCGGCCCGGGACAGGATTGTTGTACGAGCAGTACTTC
V gene: TRBV5-1; J gene: TRBJ2-5; D gene: TRBD2; clone size: NA; CDR3 protein: CASNPGGGGETQYF; CDR3 DNA: TGCGCCAGCAATCCGGGCGGGGGGGGAGAGACCCAGTACTTC